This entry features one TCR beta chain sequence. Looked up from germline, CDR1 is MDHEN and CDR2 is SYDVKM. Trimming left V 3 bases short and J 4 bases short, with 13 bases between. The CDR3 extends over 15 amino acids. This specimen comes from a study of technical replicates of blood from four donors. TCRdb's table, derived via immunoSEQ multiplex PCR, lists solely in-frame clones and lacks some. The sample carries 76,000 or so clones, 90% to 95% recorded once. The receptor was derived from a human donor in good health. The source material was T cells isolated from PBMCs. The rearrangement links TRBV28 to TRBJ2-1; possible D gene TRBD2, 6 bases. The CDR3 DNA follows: TGTGCCAGCAGTTTCATCCCCGGGACTTACAATGAGCAGTTCTTC. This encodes CASSFIPGTYNEQFF.